This TCR beta chain originates from a study of identical twins (dated by TCRdb to about 2016). Looking at the study overall: The study deep-sequenced TCR alpha and beta repertoires from monozygotic twins, unrelated adults of various ages and cord blood to test whether fetal clonotypes persist. Replicate twin experiments were performed at different times using different library preparation protocols to rule out contamination.

Points the paper makes about the study in general: Because the same donors could not be followed over many years, the conclusions relied on cross-sectional statistical analysis. Compared with coincidental sharing between unrelated individuals, an excess of low generation-probability sequences was observed among out-of-frame TCR alpha sequences shared between twins. Fewer insertions were carried by abundant cord blood beta clonotypes, a similar but weaker trend appeared in young adult naive repertoires, and no such trend appeared in memory repertoires. Invariant T cells such as MAIT and iNKT could partly confound zero-insertion analyses, though diverse VJ usage argued against this for most clonotypes. The excess sharing between twins in beta out-of-frame sequences was weaker because fewer shared sequences reduced the signal-to-noise ratio. In monozygotic twins, out-of-frame TCR alpha sharing was systematically underestimated by recombination models, although the models agreed with sharing between unrelated individuals.

This clonotype was observed many times. No cognate antigen has been identified for it. Base-call qualities are not available, and no considerably larger clone is one nucleotide away. The library was generated by 5' RACE. Instrument on record: Illumina HiSeq 2000. Template switching added a universal primer binding site, and the final cDNA carried a unique molecular identifier that allowed TCR cDNA molecules to be counted accurately. First-strand cDNA for TCR alpha and beta chains was synthesized from specific primers in the conserved constant-segment region. To control for contamination, every cDNA library carried two barcodes: a SMART-Mk sample barcode plus Illumina barcodes. Two successive PCR steps introduced TruSeq adapter sequences along with Illumina sample barcodes. The TCR alpha and beta cDNA libraries were sequenced on the Illumina HiSeq platform using custom primers. The authors' pipeline ran thus. MiGEC processed the raw reads to extract unique molecular identifiers, while MiXCR was used to determine the CDR3 positions. Recombination models were inferred per individual with the repgenHMM and IGoR tools using an EM algorithm. Shared clonotype analysis was performed with the tcR package in R, normalizing sharing by the product of cloneset sizes. Out-of-frame nonproductive sequences were analyzed to study raw recombination free of thymic and clonal selection effects. TCRdb passed the public sequencing reads through fastp at Q25 and MiXCR, retaining productive beta sequences. Every distinct CDR3 protein forms one entry, paired with its most common genes and DNA. These V and J calls derive from TCRdb rather than the authors' analysis. The sample data list approximately 630,000 distinct CDR3 sequences, and about 7.1% of these were observed just once. The top ten clones comprise 1.6% of the sample.

Every donor was a healthy Caucasian. Three pairs of female monozygotic twins, all aged roughly 18 to 29 years, were included in the twin cohort. RNA for TCR libraries was isolated from peripheral blood mononuclear cells. The sample also formed part of further work on yellow fever vaccine responses in identical twins. As the second study states: According to the authors, in identical twins the way T cells responded to vaccination appeared partly convergent and partly personalized. In the study, vaccine-responding T cell clones were precisely tracked in identical twins.

The source material was PBMCs. The TCR comes from a woman younger than 30 in good health.

The nucleotide sequence reads as follows: TGTGCCAGCAGCCAAGGGACAGGGACATACGAGCAGTACTTC. Its amino acids are CASSQGTGTYEQYF. The chain employs TRBV3-1 and TRBJ2-7, and 8 junctional nucleotides match TRBD1. Sequences LGHDT (CDR1) and YNNKEL (CDR2) are obtained from the germline V gene (reference sequence). V trim: 1 base; J trim: 4 bases; unmatched bases: 3. The CDR3 contains 14 residues, cysteine and phenylalanine counted. Just CDR3 DNA is preserved here, 42 bases in frame from base 1.